The clone carrying this T cell receptor beta chain has only a few counts. Its specificity is unknown. This sample is part of a study of T-cell memory formation after mild COVID-19. Study as a whole: In these data, TCR clusters were largely donor specific. Overall study findings and caveats: Researchers report contracting CD4+ clones mostly in CM and EM, with CD8+ clones in EMRA.

cDNA libraries for TCR alpha and TCR beta, carrying sample barcodes and UMIs, came from 5'RACE with constant-segment primers. MiXCR, run by TCRdb on the 5' RACE reads, gives a single entry per CDR3 protein. Of a few hundred thousand distinct CDR3 sequences listed, roughly 21% were seen once; the top ten hold 20% to 25%. Trimming took 7 bases from V and 6 from J, leaving 17 bases between them. The germline CDR1 and CDR2 sequences are MNHEY and SMNVEV (reference sequence). The length of the CDR3 is 14 residues. The sample was PBMCs or a T cell subset sorted from them (not recorded which). This TCR was recovered from a man between 18 and 29 years old who had mild COVID-19 (a few samples of this study predate the infection). Cell type and time point are not known. The chain employs TRBV27 and TRBJ2-3, with a possible D match to TRBD2 (7 bases). The CDR3: CASIRGAGEDTQYF. CDR3 nucleotide sequence: TGTGCCAGCATCCGGGGGGCAGGGGAGGATACGCAGTATTTT.